This T cell receptor (beta chain) was observed in a study of T cell responses to AZD1222 COVID-19 vaccine. Trimming took off 7 bases at V and 6 bases at J, with 12 bases between the two ends. Germline values: CDR1 KGHDR, CDR2 SFDVKD. This CDR3 spans 12 amino acids. Broader study findings: Females outnumbered males among donors, who were mostly white British; clonal diversity was possibly underestimated. Increased Spike-specific TCR breadth and depth were observed after two AZD1222 doses.

Produced via immunoSEQ multiplex PCR; TCRdb's table is partial and in-frame only. The sample includes tens of thousands of clones, under 90% of them seen just once. Concerning this clone itself: Antigen specificity is unknown.

Pooled samples include second doses given at about 4 or 12 weeks. Sequenced material: peripheral blood, taken 28 days after the second AZD1222 dose. This receptor was identified in an adult who received the AZD1222 COVID-19 vaccine. J is TRBJ2-7 and V is TRBV24-1, with D maybe TRBD1 (6 bases). The chain's CDR3 is CATSAGVGEQYF. Here the CDR3 DNA reads TGTGCCACCAGCGCAGGGGTGGGCGAGCAGTACTTC.